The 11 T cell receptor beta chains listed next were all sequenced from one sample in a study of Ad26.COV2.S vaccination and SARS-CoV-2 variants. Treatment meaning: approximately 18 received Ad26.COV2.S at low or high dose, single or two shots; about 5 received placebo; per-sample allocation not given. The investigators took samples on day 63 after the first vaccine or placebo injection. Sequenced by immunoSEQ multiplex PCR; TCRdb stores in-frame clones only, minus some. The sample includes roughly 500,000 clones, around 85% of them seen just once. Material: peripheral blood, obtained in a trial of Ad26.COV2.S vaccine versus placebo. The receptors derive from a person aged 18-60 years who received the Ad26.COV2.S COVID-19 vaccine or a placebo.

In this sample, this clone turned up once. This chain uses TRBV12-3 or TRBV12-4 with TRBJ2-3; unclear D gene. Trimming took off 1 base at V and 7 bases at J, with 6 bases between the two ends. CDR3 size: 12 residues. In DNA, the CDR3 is TGTGCCAGCAGTTTAGGGGTGAATACGCAGTATTTT. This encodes CASSLGVNTQYF.

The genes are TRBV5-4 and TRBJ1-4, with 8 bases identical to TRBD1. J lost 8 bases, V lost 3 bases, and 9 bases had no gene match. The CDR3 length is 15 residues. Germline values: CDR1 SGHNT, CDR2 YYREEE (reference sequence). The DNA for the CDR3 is TGTGCCAGCAGCTCGTCCGGGACAGGCGTGGAAAAACTGTTTTTT. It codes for CASSSSGTGVEKLFF.

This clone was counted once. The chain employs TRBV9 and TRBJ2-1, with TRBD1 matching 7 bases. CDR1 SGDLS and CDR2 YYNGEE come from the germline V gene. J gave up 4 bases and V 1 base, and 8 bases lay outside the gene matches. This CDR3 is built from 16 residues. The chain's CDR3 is CASSVPPRGSYNEQFF. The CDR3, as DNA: TGTGCCAGCAGCGTACCCCCCAGGGGGTCGTACAATGAGCAGTTCTTC.

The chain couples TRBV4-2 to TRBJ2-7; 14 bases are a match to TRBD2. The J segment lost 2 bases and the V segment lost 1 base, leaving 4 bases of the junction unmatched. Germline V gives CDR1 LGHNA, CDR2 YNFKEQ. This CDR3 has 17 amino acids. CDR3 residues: CASSQGATSGRAYEQYF. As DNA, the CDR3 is TGTGCCAGCAGCCAAGGTGCGACTAGCGGGAGGGCCTACGAGCAGTACTTC.

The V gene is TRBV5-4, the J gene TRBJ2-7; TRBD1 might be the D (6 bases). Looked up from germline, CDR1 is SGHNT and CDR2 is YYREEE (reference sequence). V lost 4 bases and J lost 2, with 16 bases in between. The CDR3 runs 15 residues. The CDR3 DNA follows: TGTGCCAGCAGCCAGCCACAGGGTTCGGCCTACGAGCAGTACTTC. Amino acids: CASSQPQGSAYEQYF.

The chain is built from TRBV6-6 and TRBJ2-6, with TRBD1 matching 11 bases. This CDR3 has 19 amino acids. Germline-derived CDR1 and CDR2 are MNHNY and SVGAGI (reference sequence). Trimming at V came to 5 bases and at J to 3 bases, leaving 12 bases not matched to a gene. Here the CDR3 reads CASSPWTGGGLFGANVLTF. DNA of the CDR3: TGTGCCAGCAGTCCCTGGACAGGGGGCGGCCTGTTTGGGGCCAACGTCCTGACTTTC.

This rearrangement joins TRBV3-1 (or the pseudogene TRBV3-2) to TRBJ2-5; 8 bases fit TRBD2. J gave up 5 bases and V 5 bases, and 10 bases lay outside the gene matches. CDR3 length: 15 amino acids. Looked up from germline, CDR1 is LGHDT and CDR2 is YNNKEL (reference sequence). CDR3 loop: CASSSAGGFAETQYF. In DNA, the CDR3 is TGTGCCAGCAGCTCCGCGGGGGGTTTTGCGGAGACCCAGTACTTC.

CDR3 protein: CASSLWGFAGTSLTDEQFF. The CDR3 DNA sequence: TGCGCCAGCAGCTTGTGGGGTTTTGCCGGGACTAGCCTCACCGATGAGCAGTTCTTC. The gene calls are TRBV5-1 and TRBJ2-1; 9 positions match TRBD2. The J segment lost 8 bases and the V segment lost 1 base, leaving 19 bases of the junction unmatched. This CDR3 is built from 19 residues. Germline-derived CDR1 and CDR2 are SGHRS and YFSETQ.

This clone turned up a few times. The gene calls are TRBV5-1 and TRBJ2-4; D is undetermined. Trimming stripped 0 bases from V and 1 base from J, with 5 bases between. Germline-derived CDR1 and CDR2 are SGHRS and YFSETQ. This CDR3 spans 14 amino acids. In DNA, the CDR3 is TGCGCCAGCAGCTTGGGGCAGGCCAAAAACATTCAGTACTTC. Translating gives CASSLGQAKNIQYF.

The CDR3 reads CASSPPPPWKTQYF. The CDR3 DNA reads as TGTGCCAGCAGCCCCCCTCCCCCCTGGAAGACCCAGTACTTC. The genes are TRBV7-2 and TRBJ2-5, with unresolved D. Germline V gives CDR1 SGHTA, CDR2 FQGNSA. The CDR3 contains 14 residues. V was shortened by 5 bases and J by 6 bases, with 16 bases between the two germline ends.

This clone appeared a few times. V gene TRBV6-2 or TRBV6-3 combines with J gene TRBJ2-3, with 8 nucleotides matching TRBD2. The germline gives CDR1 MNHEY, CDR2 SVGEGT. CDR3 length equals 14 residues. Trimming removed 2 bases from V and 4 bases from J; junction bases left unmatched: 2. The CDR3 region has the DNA TGTGCCAGCAGTTACACGGGAGGGCCAGATACGCAGTATTTT. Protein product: CASSYTGGPDTQYF.